This TCR beta chain came from a study of T-cell memory formation after mild COVID-19. Across the study: TCR clusters were mostly donor specific.

Each CDR3 protein gets one entry after TCRdb re-called the 5' RACE reads with MiXCR. Altogether under 650,000 distinct CDR3 sequences are present, roughly 18% being singletons, with the ten largest covering about 12%. The CDR3 runs to 15 residues. V was clipped by 0 bases and J by 6 bases; unmatched bases: 1. Germline V gives CDR1 LNHNV, CDR2 YYDKDF (reference sequence). The gene calls are TRBV15 and TRBJ2-1; TRBD2 matches 11 bases. Sequencing was performed on PBMCs or a T cell subset sorted from them (not recorded which). This TCR was sampled from an adult woman who had mild COVID-19 (a few samples of this study predate the infection). Cell type and time point are not known. This chain's CDR3 is CATSRDTSGSNEQFF. The CDR3 coding sequence is TGTGCCACCAGCAGAGATACTAGCGGGAGCAATGAGCAGTTCTTC.